The present entry profiles one T cell receptor beta chain with its context. Relative to the germline gene, one junction end is altered; a read error may explain this. These data belong to a study of TIL therapy for anti-PD-1-resistant metastatic lung cancer. The overall study: Patients had a median age of approximately 57 years (range 38-75). Most patients had lung adenocarcinoma; several tumors were EGFR-mutant, two ALK-rearranged; half smoked currently or formerly. Tumors carried a median about 1.5 non-synonymous mutations per megabase.

CDR3 length: 14 residues. Germline values: CDR1 SGHNT, CDR2 YYREEE (reference sequence). The libraries were made with immunoSEQ v3. Repertoires were generated with immunoSEQ multiplex PCR, while TCRdb's copy carries only in-frame clones and drops some. The table includes about 20,000 clones, about 83% detected once. Time point here: pre-treatment sample, taken before nivolumab and TIL therapy. The receptor was isolated from a person aged 25 to 80 with non-small cell lung cancer. This chain links TRBV5-4 with TRBJ1-4; maybe TRBD1 (5 bases). The material was blood, obtained at baseline. In DNA form, the CDR3 reads TGTGCCAGCAGCATACTGGGGGGGAATGGAAAACTGTTTTTT. This gives the protein CASSILGGNGKLFF.